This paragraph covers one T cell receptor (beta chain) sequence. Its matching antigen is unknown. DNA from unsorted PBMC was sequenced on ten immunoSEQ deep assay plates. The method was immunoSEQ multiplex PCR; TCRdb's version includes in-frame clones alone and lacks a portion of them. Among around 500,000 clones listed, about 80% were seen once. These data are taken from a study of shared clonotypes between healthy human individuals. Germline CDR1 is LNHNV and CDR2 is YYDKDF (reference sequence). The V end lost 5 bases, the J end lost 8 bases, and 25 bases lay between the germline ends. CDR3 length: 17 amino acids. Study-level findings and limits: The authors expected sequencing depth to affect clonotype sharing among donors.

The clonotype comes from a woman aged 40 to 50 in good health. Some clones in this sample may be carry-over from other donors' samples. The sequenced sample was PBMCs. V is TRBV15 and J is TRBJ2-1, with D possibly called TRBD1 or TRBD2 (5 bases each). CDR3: CATSSRGELNRGHEQFF. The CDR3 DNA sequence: TGTGCCACCAGCTCAAGAGGGGAACTAAATAGGGGACATGAGCAGTTCTTC.